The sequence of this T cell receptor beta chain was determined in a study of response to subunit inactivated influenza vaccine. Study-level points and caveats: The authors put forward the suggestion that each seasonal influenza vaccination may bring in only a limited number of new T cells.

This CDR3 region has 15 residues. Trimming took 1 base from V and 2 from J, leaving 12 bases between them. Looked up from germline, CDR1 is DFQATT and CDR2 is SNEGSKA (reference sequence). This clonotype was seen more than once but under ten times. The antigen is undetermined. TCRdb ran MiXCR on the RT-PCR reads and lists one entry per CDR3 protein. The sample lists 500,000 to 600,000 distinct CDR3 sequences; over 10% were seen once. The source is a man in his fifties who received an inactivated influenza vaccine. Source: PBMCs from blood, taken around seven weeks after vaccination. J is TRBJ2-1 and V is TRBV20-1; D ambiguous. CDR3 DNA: TGCAGTGCTAGAGCAGGCCCCTCGGCCTACAATGAGCAGTTCTTC. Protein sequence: CSARAGPSAYNEQFF.